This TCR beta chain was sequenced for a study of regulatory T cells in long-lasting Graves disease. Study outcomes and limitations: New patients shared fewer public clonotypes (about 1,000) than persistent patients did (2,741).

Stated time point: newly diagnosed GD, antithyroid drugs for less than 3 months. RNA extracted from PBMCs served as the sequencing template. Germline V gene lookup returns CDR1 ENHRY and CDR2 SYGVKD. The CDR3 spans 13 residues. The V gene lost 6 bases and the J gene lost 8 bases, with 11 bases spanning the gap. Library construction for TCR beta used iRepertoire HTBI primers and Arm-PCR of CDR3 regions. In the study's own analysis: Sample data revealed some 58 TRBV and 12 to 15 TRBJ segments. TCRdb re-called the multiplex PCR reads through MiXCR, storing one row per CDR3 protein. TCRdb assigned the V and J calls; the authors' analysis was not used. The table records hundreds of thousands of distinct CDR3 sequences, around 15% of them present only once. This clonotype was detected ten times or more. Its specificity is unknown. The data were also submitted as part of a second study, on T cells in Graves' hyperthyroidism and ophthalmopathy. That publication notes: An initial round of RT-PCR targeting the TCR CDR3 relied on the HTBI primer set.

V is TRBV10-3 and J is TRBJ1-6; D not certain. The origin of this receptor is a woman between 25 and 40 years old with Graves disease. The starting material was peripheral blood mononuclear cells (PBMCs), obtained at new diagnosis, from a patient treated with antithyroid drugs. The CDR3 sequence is CAIRGREDSPLHF. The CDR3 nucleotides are TGTGCCATCAGAGGACGCGAGGATTCACCCCTCCACTTT.